One T cell receptor (beta chain) is described in this entry. This CDR3 is 15 amino acids long. J gave up 5 bases and V 6 bases, and 9 bases lay outside the gene matches. Germline V lookup: CDR1 LNHDA, CDR2 SQIVND (reference sequence). The data derive from a study of cytomegalovirus exposure and HLA in healthy donors. The PCR was carried out with 60 Vbeta primers and 13 Jbeta primers. Repertoires were generated with immunoSEQ multiplex PCR, while TCRdb's copy carries only in-frame clones and drops some. This sample contains 30,000 to 40,000 clones. Healthy individuals who donated bone marrow served as the donors.

The receptor was isolated from a man aged 35-49 years in good health and CMV-seropositive. The rearrangement uses TRBV19 and TRBJ2-1; 8 positions match TRBD2. The sequenced sample was PBMCs. The CDR3 DNA follows: TGTGCCAGTAGGTTCTTCAGCGGGGGCAACAATGAGCAGTTCTTC. This codes for CASRFFSGGNNEQFF.